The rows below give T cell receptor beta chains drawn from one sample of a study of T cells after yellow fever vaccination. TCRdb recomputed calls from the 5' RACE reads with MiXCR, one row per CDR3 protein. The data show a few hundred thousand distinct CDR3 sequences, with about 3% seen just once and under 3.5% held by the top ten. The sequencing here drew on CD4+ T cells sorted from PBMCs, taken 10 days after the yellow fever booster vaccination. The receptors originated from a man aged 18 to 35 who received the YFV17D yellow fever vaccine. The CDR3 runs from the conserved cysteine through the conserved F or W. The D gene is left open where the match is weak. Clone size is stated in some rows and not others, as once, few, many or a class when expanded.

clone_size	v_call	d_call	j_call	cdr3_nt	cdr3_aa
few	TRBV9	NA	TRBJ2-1	TGTGCCAGCAGCGCGGAGGGAAATTACAATGAGCAGTTCTTC	CASSAEGNYNEQFF
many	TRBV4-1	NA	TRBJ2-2	TGCGCCAGCAGCCGAGCTGCCGCGACTAGTCCCGGGGAGCTGTTTTTT	CASSRAAATSPGELFF
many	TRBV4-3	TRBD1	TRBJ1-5	TGCGCCAGCAGCCAAAATCCAGGGGGCAGTCAGCCCCAGCATTTT	CASSQNPGGSQPQHF
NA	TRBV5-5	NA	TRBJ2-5	TGTGCCAGCAGCTTGGGGGCCCTGGGGCCTCAAGAGACCCAGTACTTC	CASSLGALGPQETQYF
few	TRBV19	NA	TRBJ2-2	TGTGCCAGTACCGCATGGGGACGGAACACCGGGGAGCTGTTTTTT	CASTAWGRNTGELFF
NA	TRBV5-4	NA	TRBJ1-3	TGTGCCAGCAGCACGGACGCGGGCTCTGGAAACACCATATATTTT	CASSTDAGSGNTIYF
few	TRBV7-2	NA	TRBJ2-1	TGTGCCAGCAGCTTAGACTACGGAGCAGATGAGCAGTTCTTC	CASSLDYGADEQFF
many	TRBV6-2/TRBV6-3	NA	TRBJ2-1	TGTGCCAGCAGAGAAGACCGGGTCGCCTTTAATGAGCAGTTCTTC	CASREDRVAFNEQFF
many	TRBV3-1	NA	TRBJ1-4	TGTGCCAGCAGCCAAGGGGGGAGGAAACTGTTTTTT	CASSQGGRKLFF
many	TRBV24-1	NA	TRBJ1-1	TGTGCCACCAGTGATTCCGGACGTACGAACACTGAAGCTTTCTTT	CATSDSGRTNTEAFF
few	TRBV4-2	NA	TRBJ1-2	TGTGCCAGCAGCCAAGATAACCGAGGGGACTATGGCTACACCTTC	CASSQDNRGDYGYTF
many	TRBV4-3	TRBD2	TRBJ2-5	TGCGCCAGCAGCCAAGTAGCAAGCGGGGGGGCGGAGGAGACCCAGTACTTC	CASSQVASGGAEETQYF
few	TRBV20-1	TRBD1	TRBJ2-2	TGCAGTGCTAGATTGGGACAGGGGGGATACACCGGGGAGCTGTTTTTT	CSARLGQGGYTGELFF
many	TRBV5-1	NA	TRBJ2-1	TGCGCCAGCACCACAAGGCCTAGAGAAGAGCAGTTCTTC	CASTTRPREEQFF
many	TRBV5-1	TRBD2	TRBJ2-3	TGCGCCAGCAGCGGCGTAGGGCTAGCGGGGGCCTTCACAGATACGCAGTATTTT	CASSGVGLAGAFTDTQYF
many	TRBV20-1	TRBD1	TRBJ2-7	TGCAGTGCCCCGACAGGGGGCCTCTACGAGCAGTACTTC	CSAPTGGLYEQYF
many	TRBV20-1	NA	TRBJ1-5	TGCAGTGCTAGGGACCGAGGGAGCAATCAGCCCCAGCATTTT	CSARDRGSNQPQHF
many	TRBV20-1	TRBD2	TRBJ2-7	TGCAGTGCTAGAGAAAAGGGAGGGATCGAGCAGTACTTC	CSAREKGGIEQYF
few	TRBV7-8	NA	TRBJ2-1	TGTGCCAGCAGTCTTAAGTACCTCACTAGTCCCAACAATGAGCAGTTCTTC	CASSLKYLTSPNNEQFF
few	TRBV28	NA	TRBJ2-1	TGTGCCAGCAGCTCCTGGGGGACCAACTACAATGAGCAGTTCTTC	CASSSWGTNYNEQFF
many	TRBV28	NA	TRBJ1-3	TGTGCCAGCAATACAGGGTCTGGAAACACCATATATTTT	CASNTGSGNTIYF
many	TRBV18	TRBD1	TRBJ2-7	TGTGCCAGCTCACACCCCGGACAGGACTACGAGCAGTACTTC	CASSHPGQDYEQYF
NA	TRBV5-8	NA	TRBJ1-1	TGTGCCAGCAGCTTGGGGGACCGGATGACTGAAGCTTTCTTT	CASSLGDRMTEAFF
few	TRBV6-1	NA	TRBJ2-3	TGTGCCAGCACCCAAGGGGGAGGGGATAACGCAGATACGCAGTATTTT	CASTQGGGDNADTQYF
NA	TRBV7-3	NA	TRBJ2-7	TGTGCCAGCAGCCCCTCTACAGGGCACGAGAAGTACTTC	CASSPSTGHEKYF
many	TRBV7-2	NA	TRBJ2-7	TGTGCCAGCAGCTCCCCCGTGGGGGTAAGGATCAACGAGCAGTACTTC	CASSSPVGVRINEQYF
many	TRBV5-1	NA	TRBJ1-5	TGCGCCAGCGCGGAGTTCTCCAATCAGCCCCAGCATTTT	CASAEFSNQPQHF
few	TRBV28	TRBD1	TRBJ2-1	TGTGCCAGTGGACAGGGGCTACGGGAGCAGTTCTTC	CASGQGLREQFF
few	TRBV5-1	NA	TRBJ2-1	TGCGCCAGCAGCTTGTCTGGTCATCAGCTCTTC	CASSLSGHQLF
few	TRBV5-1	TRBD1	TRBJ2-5	TGCGCCAGCAGCTCGGGGACAGGGGAAGAGACCCAGTACTTC	CASSSGTGEETQYF
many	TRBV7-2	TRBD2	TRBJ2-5	TGTGCCAGCAGCATAAACCGAGCGGGGGAAGGAGAGACCCAGTACTTC	CASSINRAGEGETQYF
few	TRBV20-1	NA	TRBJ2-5	TGCAGTGCTAGAGATCGGGCCGGGGTCGGAGAGACCCAGTACTTC	CSARDRAGVGETQYF
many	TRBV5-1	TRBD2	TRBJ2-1	TGCGCCAGCAGCGGGACCGCTAGCGGGCCGCTCCTTTCCTTGCAGTTCTTC	CASSGTASGPLLSLQFF
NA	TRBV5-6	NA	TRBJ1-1	TGTGCCAGCAGCTTGGACAGGGCATTTGGGAACACTGAAGCTTTCTTT	CASSLDRAFGNTEAFF
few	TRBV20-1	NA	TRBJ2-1	TGCAGTGCTAGAGCGGCTGCCCGTTGGGAGCAGTTCTTC	CSARAAARWEQFF
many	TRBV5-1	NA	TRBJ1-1	TGCGCCAGCAGGGATCTCATGAACACTGAAGCTTTCTTT	CASRDLMNTEAFF
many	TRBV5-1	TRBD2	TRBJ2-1	TGCGCCAGCAGCTGGGGACTAGAAGGCAATGAGCAGTTCTTC	CASSWGLEGNEQFF
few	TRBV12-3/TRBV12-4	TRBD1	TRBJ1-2	TGTGCCAGCAGCCCCCGGGACAGGTCCCTCTATGGCTACACCTTC	CASSPRDRSLYGYTF
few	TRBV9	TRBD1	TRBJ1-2	TGTGCCAGCAGCGTAGGGGACAGGGATGGGGGCTACACCTTC	CASSVGDRDGGYTF
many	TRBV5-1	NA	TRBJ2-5	TGCGCCAGCAGCCTGCCGGAGACCCAGTACTTC	CASSLPETQYF
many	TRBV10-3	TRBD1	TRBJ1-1	TGTGCCATCAGGAACGGACAGGAGGGCACTGAAGCTTTCTTT	CAIRNGQEGTEAFF
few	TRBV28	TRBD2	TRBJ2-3	TGTGCCACCTTACCGGGACTAGCCACTCCCACGCAGTATTTT	CATLPGLATPTQYF
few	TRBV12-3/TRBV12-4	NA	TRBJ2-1	TGTGCCAGCAGTTTAGCACTGAGGGGGTCTAAGTTCTTC	CASSLALRGSKFF
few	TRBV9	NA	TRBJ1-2	TGTGCCAGCAGGGACTCGGGAGGCTACACCTTC	CASRDSGGYTF
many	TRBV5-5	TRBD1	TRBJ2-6	TGTGCCAGCACCCTGACCACAGGGGGGCAAAGCGTCCTGACTTTC	CASTLTTGGQSVLTF
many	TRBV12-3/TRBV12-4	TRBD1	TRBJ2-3	TGTGCCAGCAGGACGACAGGGAGAGATACGCAGTATTTT	CASRTTGRDTQYF
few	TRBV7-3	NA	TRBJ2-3	TGTGCCAGCAGCAACGAACCCACAGATACGCAGTATTTT	CASSNEPTDTQYF
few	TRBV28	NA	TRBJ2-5	TGTGCCAGCAGTAAGACGGCCCAAGAGACCCAGTACTTC	CASSKTAQETQYF
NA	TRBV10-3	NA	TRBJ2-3	TGTGCCATCAGTGAAACAGATACGCAGTATTTT	CAISETDTQYF
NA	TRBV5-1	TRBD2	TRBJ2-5	TGCGCCAGCAACACCGGGGAGGGACAAGAGACCCAGTACTTC	CASNTGEGQETQYF
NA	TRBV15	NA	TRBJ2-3	TGTGCCACCAGCAGAACGGTGGTCAGCGGAAGCACAGATACGCAGTATTTT	CATSRTVVSGSTDTQYF
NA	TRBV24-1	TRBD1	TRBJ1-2	TGTGCCACCAGTGATTCTGGGACAGGGCGTGAGTCTGGCTACACCTTC	CATSDSGTGRESGYTF
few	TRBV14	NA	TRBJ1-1	TGTGCCAGCAGCAGGGAGGCAGGATGGAACACTGAAGCTTTCTTT	CASSREAGWNTEAFF